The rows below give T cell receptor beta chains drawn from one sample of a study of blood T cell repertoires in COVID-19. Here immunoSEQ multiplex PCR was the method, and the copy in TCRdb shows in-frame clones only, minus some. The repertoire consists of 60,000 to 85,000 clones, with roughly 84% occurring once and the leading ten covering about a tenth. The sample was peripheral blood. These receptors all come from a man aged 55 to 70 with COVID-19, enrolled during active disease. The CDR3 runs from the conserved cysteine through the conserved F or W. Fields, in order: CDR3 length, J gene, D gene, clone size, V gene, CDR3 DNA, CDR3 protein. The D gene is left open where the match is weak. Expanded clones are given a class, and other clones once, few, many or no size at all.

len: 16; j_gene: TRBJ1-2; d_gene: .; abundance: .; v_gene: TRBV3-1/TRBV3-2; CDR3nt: TGTGCCAGCAGCCAACCCCAATGGGGGCAGCCCTATGGCTACACCTTC; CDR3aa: CASSQPQWGQPYGYTF
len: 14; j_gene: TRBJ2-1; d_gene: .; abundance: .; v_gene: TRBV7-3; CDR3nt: TGTGCCAGCAGCTTACAGGGGTCATACAATGAGCAGTTCTTC; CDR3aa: CASSLQGSYNEQFF
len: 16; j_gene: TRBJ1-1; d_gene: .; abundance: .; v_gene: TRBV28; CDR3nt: TGTGCCAGCAGTTTATCCCCTCCGGGACACTACACTGAAGCTTTCTTT; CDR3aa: CASSLSPPGHYTEAFF
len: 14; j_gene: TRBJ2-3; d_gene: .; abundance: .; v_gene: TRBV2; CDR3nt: TGTGCCAGCAGTGGTGGGAGTGGCACAGATACGCAGTATTTT; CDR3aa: CASSGGSGTDTQYF
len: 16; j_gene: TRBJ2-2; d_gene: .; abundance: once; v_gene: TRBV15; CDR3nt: TGTGCCACCAGCAGAGAGTCGACAGGAAACACCGGGGAGCTGTTTTTT; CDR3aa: CATSRESTGNTGELFF
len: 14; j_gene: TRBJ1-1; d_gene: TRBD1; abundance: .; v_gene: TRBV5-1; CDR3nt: TGCGCCAGCAGCTTGGGGGGACAGGGAACTGAAGCTTTCTTT; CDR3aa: CASSLGGQGTEAFF
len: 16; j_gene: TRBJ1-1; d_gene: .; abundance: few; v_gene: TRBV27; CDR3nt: TGTGCCAGCAGTTACATATCCGGGGGGACGAACACTGAAGCTTTCTTT; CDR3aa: CASSYISGGTNTEAFF
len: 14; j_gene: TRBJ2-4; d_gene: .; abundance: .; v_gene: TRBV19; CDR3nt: TGTGCCAGTAGTATCCTACTATTCCCCGACATTCAGTACTTC; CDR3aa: CASSILLFPDIQYF
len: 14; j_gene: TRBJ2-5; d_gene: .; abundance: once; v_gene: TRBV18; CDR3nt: TGTGCCAGCTCACCACCGTCGACAGAAGAGACCCAGTACTTC; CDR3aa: CASSPPSTEETQYF
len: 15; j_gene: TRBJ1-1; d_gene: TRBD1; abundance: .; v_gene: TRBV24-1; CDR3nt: TGTGCCACCAGTGATTTCGGACAGGGGGGAGAAGAAGCTTTCTTT; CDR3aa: CATSDFGQGGEEAFF
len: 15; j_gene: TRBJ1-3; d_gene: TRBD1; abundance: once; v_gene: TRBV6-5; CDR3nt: TGTGCCAGCAGTTATGACAGGGGGAAAGGAAACACCATATATTTT; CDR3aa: CASSYDRGKGNTIYF
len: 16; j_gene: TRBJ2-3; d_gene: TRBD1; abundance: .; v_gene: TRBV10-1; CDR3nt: TGCGCCAGCAGTGTCGACGGACAGGGGGGCACAGATACGCAGTATTTT; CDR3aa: CASSVDGQGGTDTQYF
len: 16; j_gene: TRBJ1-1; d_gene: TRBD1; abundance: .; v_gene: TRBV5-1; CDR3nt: TGCGCCAGCAGCGCGACAGGGGGCTCGTTTGACACTGAAGCTTTCTTT; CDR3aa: CASSATGGSFDTEAFF
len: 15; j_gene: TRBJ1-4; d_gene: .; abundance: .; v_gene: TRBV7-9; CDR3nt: TGTGCCAGCAGCTTAGCGGCAGCAACTAATGAAAAACTGTTTTTT; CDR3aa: CASSLAAATNEKLFF
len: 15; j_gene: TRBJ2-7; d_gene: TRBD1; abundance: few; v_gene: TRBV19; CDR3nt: TGTGCCAGTAGTATCACAGGGGCCCGCTCCTACGAGCAGTACTTC; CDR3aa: CASSITGARSYEQYF
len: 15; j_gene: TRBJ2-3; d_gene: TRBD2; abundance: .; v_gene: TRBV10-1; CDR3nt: TGCGCCAGCAGTGAGTCAAAAGCGGGAGGGTATACGCAGTATTTT; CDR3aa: CASSESKAGGYTQYF
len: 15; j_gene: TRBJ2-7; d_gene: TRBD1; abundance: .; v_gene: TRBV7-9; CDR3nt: TGTGCCAGCAGCCACCTAGGGACAGGGATATACGAGCAGTACTTC; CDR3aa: CASSHLGTGIYEQYF
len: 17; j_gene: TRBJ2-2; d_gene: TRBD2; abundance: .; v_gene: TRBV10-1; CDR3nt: TGCGCCAGCAGTGAGCTACTAGCGGGGGCCGACACCGGGGAGCTGTTTTTT; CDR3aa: CASSELLAGADTGELFF
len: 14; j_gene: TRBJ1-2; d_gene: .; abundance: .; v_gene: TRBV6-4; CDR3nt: TGTGCCAGCAGTGATGATCTCGGCCAGGGCGGCTACACCTTC; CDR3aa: CASSDDLGQGGYTF
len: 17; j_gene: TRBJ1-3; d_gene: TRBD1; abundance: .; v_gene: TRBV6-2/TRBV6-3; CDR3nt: TGTGCCAGCAGCCCTAGCTACATGACAGGGACTGGAAACACCATATATTTT; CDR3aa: CASSPSYMTGTGNTIYF
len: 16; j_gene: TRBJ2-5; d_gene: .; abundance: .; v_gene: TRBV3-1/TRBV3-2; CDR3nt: TGTGCCAGCAGCCAAGATGGTAGGGAGCCGGTGGAGACCCAGTACTTC; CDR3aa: CASSQDGREPVETQYF
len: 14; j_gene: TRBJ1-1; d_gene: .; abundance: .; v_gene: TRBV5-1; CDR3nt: TGCGCCAGCAGCTTGTGGGACTTGAACACTGAAGCTTTCTTT; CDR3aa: CASSLWDLNTEAFF
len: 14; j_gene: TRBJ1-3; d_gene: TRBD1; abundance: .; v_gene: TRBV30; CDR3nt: TGTGCCTGGAGTTTTGGGACAGGGTCCCACACCATATATTTT; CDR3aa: CAWSFGTGSHTIYF
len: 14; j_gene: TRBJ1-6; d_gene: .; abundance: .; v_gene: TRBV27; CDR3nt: TGTGCCAGCAGTTTACAGGGCGGTTTGTTTACCCTCCACTTT; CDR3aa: CASSLQGGLFTLHF
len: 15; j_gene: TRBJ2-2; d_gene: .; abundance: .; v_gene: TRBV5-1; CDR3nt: TGCGCCAGCAGCTTGGGACAGGAAGACACCGGGGAGCTGTTTTTT; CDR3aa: CASSLGQEDTGELFF
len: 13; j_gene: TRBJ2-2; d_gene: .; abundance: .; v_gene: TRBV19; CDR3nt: TGTGCCAGTAGGCCTTCTCGCGTCGGGGAGCTGTTTTTT; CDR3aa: CASRPSRVGELFF
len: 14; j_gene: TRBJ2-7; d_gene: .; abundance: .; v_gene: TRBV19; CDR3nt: TGTGCCAGTAGTCTAGCACAGGGCTCCTACGAGCAGTACTTC; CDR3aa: CASSLAQGSYEQYF
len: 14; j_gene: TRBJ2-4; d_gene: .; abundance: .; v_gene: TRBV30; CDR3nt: TGTGCCTGGAGTGGACCCGGGTTCGAAAACATTCAGTACTTC; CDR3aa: CAWSGPGFENIQYF
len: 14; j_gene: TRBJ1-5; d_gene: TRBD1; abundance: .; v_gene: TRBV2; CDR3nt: TGTGCCAGCAGCCGGGAGGGGGCAGAACAGCCCCAGCATTTT; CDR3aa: CASSREGAEQPQHF
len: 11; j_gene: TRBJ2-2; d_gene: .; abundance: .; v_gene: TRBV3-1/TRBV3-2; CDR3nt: TGTGCCAGCAGCGAGGGTGGGGAGCTGTTTTTT; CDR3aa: CASSEGGELFF
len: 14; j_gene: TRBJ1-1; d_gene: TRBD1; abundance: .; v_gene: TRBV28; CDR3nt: TGTGCCAGCAGGGTGGGACAGGTGAACACTGAAGCTTTCTTT; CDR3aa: CASRVGQVNTEAFF
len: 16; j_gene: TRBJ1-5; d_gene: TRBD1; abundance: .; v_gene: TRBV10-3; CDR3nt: TGTGCCACCCGGGCCACCGGGACAGAGGGCAATCAGCCCCAGCATTTT; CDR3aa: CATRATGTEGNQPQHF
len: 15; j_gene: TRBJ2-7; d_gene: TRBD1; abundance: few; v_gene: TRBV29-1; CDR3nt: TGCAGCGTTGAATTGGGGACAGGGCACTTACGAGGGCAGTACTTC; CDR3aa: CSVELGTGHLRGQYF
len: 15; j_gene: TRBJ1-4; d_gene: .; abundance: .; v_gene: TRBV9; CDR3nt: TGTGCCAGCAGCGTCAAGACGGGGACTAATGAAAAACTGTTTTTT; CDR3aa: CASSVKTGTNEKLFF
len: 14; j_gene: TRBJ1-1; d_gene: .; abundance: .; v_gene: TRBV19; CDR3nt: TGTGCCAGTAGTATCGGTGAGGGCTTCACTGAAGCTTTCTTT; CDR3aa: CASSIGEGFTEAFF
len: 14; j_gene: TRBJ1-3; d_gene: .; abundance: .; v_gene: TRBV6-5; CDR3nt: TGTGCCAGCAGTTACTCGCAGTCTGGAAACACCATATATTTT; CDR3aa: CASSYSQSGNTIYF
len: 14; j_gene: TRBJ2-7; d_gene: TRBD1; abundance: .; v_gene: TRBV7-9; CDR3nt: TGTGCCAGCAGCGTCGGGACAGGAGCCTACGAGCAGTACTTC; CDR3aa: CASSVGTGAYEQYF
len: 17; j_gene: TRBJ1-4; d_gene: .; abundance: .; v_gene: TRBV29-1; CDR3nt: TGCAGCGTACGGCGGGGCAGGGAGGACCCAACTAATGAAAAACTGTTTTTT; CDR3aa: CSVRRGREDPTNEKLFF
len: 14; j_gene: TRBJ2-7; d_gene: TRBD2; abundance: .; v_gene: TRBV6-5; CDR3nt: TGTGCCAGCAGACTGACTAGCGGGGGCTACGAGCAGTACTTC; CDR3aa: CASRLTSGGYEQYF
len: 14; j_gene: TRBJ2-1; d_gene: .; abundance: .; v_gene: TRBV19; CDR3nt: TGTGCCACTATTGGAGGAGGTTTATTCAATGAGCAGTTCTTC; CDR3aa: CATIGGGLFNEQFF
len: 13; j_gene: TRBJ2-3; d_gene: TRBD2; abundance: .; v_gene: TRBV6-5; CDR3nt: TGTGCCAGTAGGACTAGCGGCCCAGATACGCAGTATTTT; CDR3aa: CASRTSGPDTQYF
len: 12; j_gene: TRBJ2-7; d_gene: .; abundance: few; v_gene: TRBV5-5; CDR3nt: TGTGCCAGCAGCTCACAGGGTTACGAGCAGTACTTC; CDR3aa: CASSSQGYEQYF
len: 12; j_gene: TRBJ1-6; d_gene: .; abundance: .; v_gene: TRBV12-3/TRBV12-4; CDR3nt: TGTGCCAGCAGTTTAGAGGGGGGGCCCCTCCACTTT; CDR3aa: CASSLEGGPLHF
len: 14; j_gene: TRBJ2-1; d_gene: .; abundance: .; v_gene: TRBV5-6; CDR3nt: TGTGCCAGCAGCTTGGGACTTCCCGGGAATGAGCAGTTCTTC; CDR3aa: CASSLGLPGNEQFF
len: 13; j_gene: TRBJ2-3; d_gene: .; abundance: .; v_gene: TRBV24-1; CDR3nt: TGTGCCACCCGGCCGCAGGGGAAAGATACGCAGTATTTT; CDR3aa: CATRPQGKDTQYF
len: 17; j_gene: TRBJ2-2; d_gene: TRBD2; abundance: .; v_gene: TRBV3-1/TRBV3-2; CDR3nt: TGTGCCAGCAGCCAAGATACTAGCGGATTGAACACCGGGGAGCTGTTTTTT; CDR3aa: CASSQDTSGLNTGELFF
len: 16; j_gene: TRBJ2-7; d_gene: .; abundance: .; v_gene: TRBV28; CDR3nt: TGTGCCAGCAGTCCCGTGTTCCTGGGAGCTGCCTACGAGCAGTACTTC; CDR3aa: CASSPVFLGAAYEQYF
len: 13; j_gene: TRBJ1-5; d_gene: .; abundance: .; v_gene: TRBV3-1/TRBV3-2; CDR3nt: TGTGCCAGCAGCCAGCGCGACAGCCAGCCCCAGCATTTT; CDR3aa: CASSQRDSQPQHF
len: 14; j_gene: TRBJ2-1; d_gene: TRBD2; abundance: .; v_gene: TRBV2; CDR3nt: TGTGCCAGCAGTGATATAGCGGGGGACAATGAGCAGTTCTTC; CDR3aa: CASSDIAGDNEQFF
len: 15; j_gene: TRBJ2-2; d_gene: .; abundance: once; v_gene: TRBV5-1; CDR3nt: TGCGCCAGCAACCAAGACAGGTCGAACACCGGGGAGCTGTTTTTT; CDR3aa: CASNQDRSNTGELFF
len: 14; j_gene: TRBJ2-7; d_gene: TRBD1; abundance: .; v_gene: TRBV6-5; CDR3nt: TGTGCCAGCCTCGACCGGGACAGGGTACACGAGCAGTACTTC; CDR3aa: CASLDRDRVHEQYF
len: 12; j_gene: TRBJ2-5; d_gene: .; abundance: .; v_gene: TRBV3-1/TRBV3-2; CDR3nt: TGTGCCAGCAGCCAAGCCGCGGGGACCCAGTACTTC; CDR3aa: CASSQAAGTQYF
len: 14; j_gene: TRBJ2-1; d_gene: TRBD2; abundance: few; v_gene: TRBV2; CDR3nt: TGTGCCAGCAGAGCACTAGCGGAGCTTGGGGAGCAGTTCTTC; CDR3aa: CASRALAELGEQFF
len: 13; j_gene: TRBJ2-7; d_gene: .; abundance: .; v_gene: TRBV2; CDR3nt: TGTGCCAGCAGCCTTGGTACTCTCTACGAGCAGTACTTC; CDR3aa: CASSLGTLYEQYF
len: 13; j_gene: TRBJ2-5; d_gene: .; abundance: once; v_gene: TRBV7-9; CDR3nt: TGTGCCAGCAGCTGGGGGGTCCAAGAGACCCAGTACTTC; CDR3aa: CASSWGVQETQYF
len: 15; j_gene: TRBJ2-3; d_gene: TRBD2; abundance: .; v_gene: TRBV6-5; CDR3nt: TGTGCCAGCAGCCCGGGGGGGCGTCGTACAGATACGCAGTATTTT; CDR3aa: CASSPGGRRTDTQYF
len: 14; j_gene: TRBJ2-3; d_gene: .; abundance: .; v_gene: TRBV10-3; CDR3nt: TGTGCCATCACCCCTGGACTCTCCACAGATACGCAGTATTTT; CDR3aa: CAITPGLSTDTQYF
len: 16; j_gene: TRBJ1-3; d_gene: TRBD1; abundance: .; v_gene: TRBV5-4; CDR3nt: TGTGCCAGCAGCTTGGGAGGGGACAGGGCTGGAAACACCATATATTTT; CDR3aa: CASSLGGDRAGNTIYF
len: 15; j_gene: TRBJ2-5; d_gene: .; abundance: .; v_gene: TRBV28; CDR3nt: TGTGCCAGCAGTTTATCGGCGGGGTACCAAGAGACCCAGTACTTC; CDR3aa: CASSLSAGYQETQYF
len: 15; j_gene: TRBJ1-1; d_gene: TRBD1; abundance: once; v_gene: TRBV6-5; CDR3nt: TGTGCCAGCAGTTACTTACAGGGGGTGGGCACTGAAGCTTTCTTT; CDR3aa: CASSYLQGVGTEAFF